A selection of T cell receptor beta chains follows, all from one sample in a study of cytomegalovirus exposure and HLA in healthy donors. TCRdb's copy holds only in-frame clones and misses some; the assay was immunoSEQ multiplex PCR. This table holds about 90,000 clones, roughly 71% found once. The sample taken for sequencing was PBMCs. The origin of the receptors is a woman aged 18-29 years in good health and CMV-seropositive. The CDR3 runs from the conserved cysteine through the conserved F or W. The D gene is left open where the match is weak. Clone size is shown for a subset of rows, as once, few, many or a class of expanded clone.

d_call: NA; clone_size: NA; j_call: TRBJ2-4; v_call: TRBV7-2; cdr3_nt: TGTGCCAGCAGCTTAGGCCCCGGAGTGTTTGGAAACATTCAGTACTTC; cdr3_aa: CASSLGPGVFGNIQYF
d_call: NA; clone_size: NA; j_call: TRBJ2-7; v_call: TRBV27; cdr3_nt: TGTGCCAGCAGTTTAGTTCGAGAGCTCGGCTCCTACGAGCAGTACTTC; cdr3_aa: CASSLVRELGSYEQYF
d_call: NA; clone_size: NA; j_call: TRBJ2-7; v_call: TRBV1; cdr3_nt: TGCACCAGCAGCTGTAGCGGGGGGACTTGGTACTCCTACGAGCAGTACTTC; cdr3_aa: CTSSCSGGTWYSYEQYF
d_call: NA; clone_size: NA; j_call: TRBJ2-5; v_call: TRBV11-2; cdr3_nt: TGTGCCAGCAGCTTAGCAGGGAGGATACACCAAGAGACCCAGTACTTC; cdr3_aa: CASSLAGRIHQETQYF
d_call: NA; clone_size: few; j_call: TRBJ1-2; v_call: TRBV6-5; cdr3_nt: TGTGCCAGCAGTTACATAGACTATGGCTACACCTTC; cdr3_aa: CASSYIDYGYTF
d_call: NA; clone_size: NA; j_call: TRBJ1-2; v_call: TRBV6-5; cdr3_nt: TGTGCCGGCAGTTACTTAGGGAGTGGCTACACCTTC; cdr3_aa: CAGSYLGSGYTF
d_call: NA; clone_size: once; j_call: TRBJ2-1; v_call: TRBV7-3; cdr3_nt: TGTGCCAGCAGCTTAATCCCAGGGGTCGATGAGCAGTTCTTC; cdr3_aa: CASSLIPGVDEQFF
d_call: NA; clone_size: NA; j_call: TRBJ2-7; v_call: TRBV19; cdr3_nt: TGTGCCAGTAGTATAGGGGAACGGCTAGGGGCCTACGAGCAGTACTTC; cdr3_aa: CASSIGERLGAYEQYF
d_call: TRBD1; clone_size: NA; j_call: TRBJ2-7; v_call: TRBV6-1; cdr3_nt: TGTGCCAGCAGCCGGGACAGGGGTTACGAGCAGTACTTC; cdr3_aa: CASSRDRGYEQYF
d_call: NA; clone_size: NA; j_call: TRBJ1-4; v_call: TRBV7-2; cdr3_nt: TGTGCCAGCAGCTTGGGGAGGTTGAGCGAAAAACTGTTTTTT; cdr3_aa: CASSLGRLSEKLFF
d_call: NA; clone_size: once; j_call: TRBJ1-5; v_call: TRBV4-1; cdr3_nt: TGCGCCAGCAGCCAAAGGCCTGATGAGGCCCAGCATTTT; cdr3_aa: CASSQRPDEAQHF
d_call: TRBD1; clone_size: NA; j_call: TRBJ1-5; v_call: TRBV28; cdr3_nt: TGTGCCAGCAGTTTTATGGGACAGGGCAATCAGCCCCAGCATTTT; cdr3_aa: CASSFMGQGNQPQHF
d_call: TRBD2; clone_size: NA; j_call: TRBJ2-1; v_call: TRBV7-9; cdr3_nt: TGTGCCAGCAGCCCCTCGGGGGGATTCTACAATGAGCAGTTCTTC; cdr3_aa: CASSPSGGFYNEQFF
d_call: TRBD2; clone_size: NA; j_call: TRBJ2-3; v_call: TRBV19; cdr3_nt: TGTGCCAGTAGACTAGCGGGGGGGAACACAGATACGCAGTATTTT; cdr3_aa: CASRLAGGNTDTQYF
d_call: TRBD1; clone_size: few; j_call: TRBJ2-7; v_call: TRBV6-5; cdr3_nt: TGTGCCAGCGGCCTAAGCGACAGGGCTGTCGAGCAGTACTTC; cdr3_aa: CASGLSDRAVEQYF
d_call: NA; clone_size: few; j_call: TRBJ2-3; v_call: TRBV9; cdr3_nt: TGTGCCAGCAGCGTAGCAGCGACTAGAGGGGATACGCAGTATTTT; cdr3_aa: CASSVAATRGDTQYF
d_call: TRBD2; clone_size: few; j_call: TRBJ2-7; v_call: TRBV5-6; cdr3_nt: TGTGCCAGCAGCTCGCAACCCGGAGGGGTCGGCGGGAGCTCCTACGAGCAGTACTTC; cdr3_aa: CASSSQPGGVGGSSYEQYF
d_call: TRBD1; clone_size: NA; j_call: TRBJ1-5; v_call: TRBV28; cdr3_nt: TGTGCCAGCAGATTTACAGGGGGCAATCAGCCCCAGCATTTT; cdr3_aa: CASRFTGGNQPQHF
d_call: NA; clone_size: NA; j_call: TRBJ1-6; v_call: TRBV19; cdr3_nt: TGTGCCAGTAGTACGACAGCGATAGTATCACCCCTCCACTTT; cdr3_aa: CASSTTAIVSPLHF
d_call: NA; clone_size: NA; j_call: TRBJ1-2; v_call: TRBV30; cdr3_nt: TGTGCCTGGAGTGTAAGCAATGGCTACACCTTC; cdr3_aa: CAWSVSNGYTF
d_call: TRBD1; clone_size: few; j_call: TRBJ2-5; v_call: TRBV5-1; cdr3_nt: TGCGCCAGCAGCACTGGACAGGGGGTTGGAGAGACCCAGTACTTC; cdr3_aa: CASSTGQGVGETQYF
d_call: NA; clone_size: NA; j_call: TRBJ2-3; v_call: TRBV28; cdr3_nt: TGTGCCAGCAGCCTTGGAGGGACAGATACGCAGTATTTT; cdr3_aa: CASSLGGTDTQYF
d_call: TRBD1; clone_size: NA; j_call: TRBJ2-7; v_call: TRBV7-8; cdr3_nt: TGTGCCAGCAGCGCCAGGACAGGGTCCTACGAGCAGTACTTC; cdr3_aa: CASSARTGSYEQYF
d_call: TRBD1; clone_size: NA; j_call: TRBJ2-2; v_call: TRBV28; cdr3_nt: TGTGCCAGCAGTTTACTGACAGGGGGCACCGGGGAGCTGTTTTTT; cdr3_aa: CASSLLTGGTGELFF
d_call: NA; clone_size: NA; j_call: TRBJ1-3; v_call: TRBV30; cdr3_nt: TGTGCCTGGAGTGTTTCTCCTGGAAACACCATATATTTT; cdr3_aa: CAWSVSPGNTIYF